Listed below are T cell receptor beta chains from one sample, sequenced in a study of cytomegalovirus exposure and HLA in healthy donors. TCRdb's copy holds only in-frame clones and misses some; the assay was immunoSEQ multiplex PCR. Seen here are around 140,000 clones, 75% to 85% observed once, and the top ten hold around 4.4%. Sample: PBMCs. The source of these receptors is a man in his forties in good health and CMV-seronegative. The CDR3 runs from the conserved cysteine through the conserved F or W. The D gene is left open where the match is weak. Clone size is stated in some rows and not others, as once, few, many or a class when expanded.

TRBV9,TRBJ2-7,.,.,CASSVDLASEQYF,TGTGCCAGCAGCGTAGATCTAGCAAGCGAGCAGTACTTC
TRBV7-9,TRBJ1-5,.,.,CASSLAGGDNQPQHF,TGTGCCAGCAGCTTGGCGGGGGGCGACAATCAGCCCCAGCATTTT
TRBV12-5,TRBJ1-4,.,.,CASGLTDSLEKLFF,TGTGCTAGTGGTTTGACGGACTCTCTTGAAAAACTGTTTTTT
TRBV11-1,TRBJ2-2,TRBD1,.,CASTVGGTGRTGELFF,TGTGCCAGCACCGTGGGAGGGACAGGGCGGACCGGGGAGCTGTTTTTT
TRBV4-3,TRBJ2-6,TRBD1,.,CASSQVPPRGLGGANVLTF,TGCGCCAGCAGCCAAGTGCCCCCCAGGGGGCTTGGTGGGGCCAACGTCCTGACTTTC
TRBV2,TRBJ2-5,TRBD2,.,CASRSWTSGGGQTQYF,TGTGCCAGCAGATCTTGGACTAGCGGGGGGGGCCAGACCCAGTACTTC
TRBV7-8,TRBJ1-4,.,.,CASSWTTDATNEKLFF,TGTGCCAGCAGCTGGACGACAGACGCAACTAATGAAAAACTGTTTTTT
TRBV25-1,TRBJ2-7,TRBD1,.,CATLTREGANYEQYF,TGTGCCACACTAACGAGAGAGGGGGCAAACTACGAGCAGTACTTC
TRBV27,TRBJ1-5,.,.,CASTLKGGAGNQPQHF,TGTGCCAGCACTTTAAAGGGAGGGGCGGGCAATCAGCCCCAGCATTTT
TRBV18,TRBJ2-5,TRBD1,.,CASSLPGQYQETQYF,TGTGCCAGCTCATTACCGGGACAGTACCAAGAGACCCAGTACTTC
TRBV7-9,TRBJ2-7,TRBD1,.,CASSTRTGGPYEQYF,TGTGCCAGCAGCACCAGAACAGGGGGTCCCTACGAGCAGTACTTC
TRBV6-5,TRBJ2-7,TRBD1,few,CASSYSKQGPYEQYF,TGTGCCAGCAGTTACTCCAAACAGGGGCCCTACGAGCAGTACTTC
TRBV7-3,TRBJ2-1,.,.,CASRSDSHNEQFF,TGTGCCAGCAGATCGGACAGTCACAATGAGCAGTTCTTC
TRBV7-2,TRBJ1-4,.,.,CASSLDRSLFF,TGTGCCAGCAGCCTCGACAGGTCTCTGTTTTTT
TRBV6-1,TRBJ2-5,TRBD2,once,CASSLAGGLETQYF,TGTGCCAGCAGCCTAGCGGGGGGGCTGGAGACCCAGTACTTC
TRBV7-8,TRBJ2-7,.,.,CASSSGTLPSSYEQYF,TGTGCCAGCAGCTCCGGGACACTACCTTCGTCCTACGAGCAGTACTTC
TRBV5-1,TRBJ1-5,TRBD1,.,CASSLTGDGSNQPQHF,TGCGCCAGCAGCTTAACAGGGGATGGGAGCAATCAGCCCCAGCATTTT
TRBV10-1,TRBJ2-3,TRBD1,.,CASKDRANTQYF,TGCGCCAGCAAAGACAGGGCAAATACGCAGTATTTT
TRBV7-2,TRBJ2-7,.,.,CASSRNLEQGTYGQYF,TGTGCCAGCAGCCGTAATTTGGAGCAGGGGACCTACGGGCAGTACTTC
TRBV7-2,TRBJ2-7,.,.,CASSLGARDEQYF,TGTGCCAGCAGCTTAGGAGCCCGGGACGAGCAGTACTTC
TRBV29-1,TRBJ2-2,.,.,CSVHDSSTGELFF,TGCAGCGTACATGACAGCTCCACCGGGGAGCTGTTTTTT
TRBV7-8,TRBJ2-7,TRBD2,.,CASSPGLAGGPFEQYF,TGTGCCAGCAGCCCCGGACTAGCGGGGGGGCCCTTCGAGCAGTACTTC
TRBV4-1,TRBJ2-3,TRBD1,.,CASSQGQGRPSEYF,TGCGCCAGCAGCCAGGGACAGGGGCGTCCTTCTGAGTATTTT
TRBV5-6,TRBJ2-1,TRBD2,.,CASSLGPGTTNEQFF,TGTGCCAGCAGCTTGGGTCCAGGGACTACAAATGAGCAGTTCTTC
TRBV18,TRBJ1-1,.,.,CASSPRPGIMNTEAFF,TGTGCCAGCTCACCACGCCCAGGGATTATGAACACTGAAGCTTTCTTT
TRBV6-5,TRBJ2-2,.,once,CASSPRPTLNGELFF,TGTGCCAGCAGTCCTAGGCCCACGCTGAACGGGGAGCTGTTTTTT
TRBV5-4,TRBJ1-2,TRBD1,few,CASSPAGQGSYGYTF,TGTGCCAGCAGCCCCGCGGGACAGGGATCCTATGGCTACACCTTC
TRBV9,TRBJ1-2,TRBD1,.,CASSTPTGRSNYGYTF,TGTGCCAGCAGCACCCCGACAGGGAGATCTAACTATGGCTACACCTTC
TRBV6-5,TRBJ1-1,.,few,CASRVQGTEAFF,TGTGCCAGCAGGGTGCAGGGCACTGAAGCTTTCTTT
TRBV27,TRBJ1-6,.,once,CASSSRVYSPLHF,TGTGCCAGCAGTTCCAGGGTTTATTCACCCCTCCACTTT
TRBV7-8,TRBJ2-7,TRBD2,.,CASSSGAGGPGEQYF,TGTGCCAGCAGCTCGGGAGCGGGGGGGCCAGGCGAGCAGTACTTC
TRBV9,TRBJ1-4,.,.,CASSGQDSLTEKLFF,TGTGCCAGCAGCGGCCAGGACAGTCTCACAGAAAAACTGTTTTTT
TRBV4-3,TRBJ1-1,TRBD1,.,CASSQVDRGGTEAFF,TGCGCCAGCAGCCAAGTTGACAGGGGAGGCACTGAAGCTTTCTTT
TRBV13,TRBJ2-1,TRBD2,.,CASTQETSGGNEQFF,TGTGCCAGCACCCAGGAGACTAGCGGGGGGAATGAGCAGTTCTTC
TRBV7-6,TRBJ2-5,TRBD2,once,CASSLVETSDQETQYF,TGTGCCAGCAGCTTAGTTGAGACTAGCGACCAAGAGACCCAGTACTTC
TRBV5-1,TRBJ2-2,.,few,CASSLTGSFNTGELFF,TGCGCCAGCAGCTTAACCGGGTCTTTTAACACCGGGGAGCTGTTTTTT
TRBV5-6,TRBJ2-7,.,.,CASSLRRVSYEQYF,TGTGCCAGCAGCTTGCGCAGGGTGTCCTACGAGCAGTACTTC
TRBV27,TRBJ2-7,.,.,CASSLTSSYEQYF,TGTGCCAGCAGTTTAACTAGCTCCTACGAGCAGTACTTC
TRBV7-8,TRBJ1-2,.,.,CASSLTGTTRNYGYTF,TGTGCCAGCAGCCTTACGGGGACTACCCGCAACTATGGCTACACCTTC
TRBV4-1,TRBJ2-7,TRBD2,few,CASSHASGGALYEQYF,TGCGCCAGCAGCCACGCGAGCGGGGGGGCGTTATACGAGCAGTACTTC
TRBV11-2,TRBJ1-1,.,.,CASSPRRQALNTEAFF,TGTGCCAGCAGCCCCAGAAGACAGGCGCTGAACACTGAAGCTTTCTTT
TRBV6-6,TRBJ2-2,.,.,CASEMRDLLDTGELFF,TGTGCCAGCGAAATGCGGGACCTACTCGACACCGGGGAGCTGTTTTTT
TRBV5-4,TRBJ2-3,TRBD2,once,CASSRDYSDTQYF,TGTGCCAGCAGCAGGGACTACTCAGATACGCAGTATTTT
TRBV19,TRBJ2-3,TRBD2,.,CASSILAGGSTDTQYF,TGTGCCAGTAGTATCCTAGCGGGGGGGAGCACAGATACGCAGTATTTT
TRBV11-3,TRBJ2-7,.,.,CASSPMEGREQYF,TGTGCCAGCAGCCCCATGGAGGGTAGGGAGCAGTACTTC
TRBV5-1,TRBJ2-7,.,once,CASSLTEAYEQYF,TGCGCCAGCAGCTTGACTGAAGCCTACGAGCAGTACTTC
TRBV7-9,TRBJ1-2,TRBD1,.,CASSFDRGIYGYTF,TGTGCCAGCAGCTTCGACAGGGGCATCTATGGCTACACCTTC
TRBV10-1,TRBJ1-3,TRBD1,.,CASSVGTGPVGVSGNTIYF,TGCGCCAGCAGTGTAGGGACAGGGCCCGTCGGGGTCTCTGGAAACACCATATATTTT
TRBV5-1,TRBJ1-1,TRBD1,.,CASSERTGANTEAFF,TGCGCCAGCAGCGAAAGGACAGGGGCGAACACTGAAGCTTTCTTT
TRBV28,TRBJ2-7,.,.,CASRGFGQNSYEQYF,TGTGCCAGCAGGGGTTTCGGACAGAACTCCTACGAGCAGTACTTC
TRBV7-6,TRBJ2-7,.,.,CASSRPGASYEQYF,TGTGCCAGCAGCCGGCCAGGGGCCAGCTACGAGCAGTACTTC
TRBV19,TRBJ1-4,.,once,CASTPRRGYNEKLFF,TGTGCCAGTACCCCCCGCCGGGGTTATAATGAAAAACTGTTTTTT
TRBV28,TRBJ1-2,TRBD1,.,CASITMRQGTNYGYTF,TGTGCCAGCATTACCATGAGACAGGGGACTAACTATGGCTACACCTTC
TRBV7-8,TRBJ1-1,.,.,CASSLGLSNAGTEAFF,TGTGCCAGCAGCTTAGGGCTATCAAACGCCGGGACTGAAGCTTTCTTT
TRBV5-6,TRBJ2-7,.,.,CASSFPGDTYEQYF,TGTGCCAGCAGCTTCCCGGGGGATACCTACGAGCAGTACTTC
TRBV27,TRBJ1-2,TRBD1,.,CASSRTGRGYTF,TGTGCCAGCAGCCGGACAGGGCGAGGCTACACCTTC